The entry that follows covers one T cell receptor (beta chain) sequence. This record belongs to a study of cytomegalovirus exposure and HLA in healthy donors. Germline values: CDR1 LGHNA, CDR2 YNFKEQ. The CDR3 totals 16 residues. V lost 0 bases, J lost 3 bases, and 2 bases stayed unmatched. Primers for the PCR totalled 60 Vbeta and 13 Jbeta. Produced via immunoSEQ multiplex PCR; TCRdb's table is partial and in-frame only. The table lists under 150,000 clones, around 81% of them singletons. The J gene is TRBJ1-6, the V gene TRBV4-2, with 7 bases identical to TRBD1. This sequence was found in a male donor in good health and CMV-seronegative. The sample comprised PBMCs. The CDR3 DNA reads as TGTGCCAGCAGCCAAGAGTCAGGGGGCTATAATTCACCCCTCCACTTT. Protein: CASSQESGGYNSPLHF.